This TCR beta chain comes out of a study of T-cell reconstitution after alpha-beta-depleted transplantation in children. This clonotype was observed many times. The CDR3 is 12 amino acids. With V trimmed by 5 bases and J by 5 bases, 2 bases remained unmatched. From germline, CDR1 is MNHEY and CDR2 SVGAGI. A library of TCRbeta sequences, prepared with unique molecular identifiers, was generated. MiXCR, run by TCRdb on the PCR reads, gives a single entry per CDR3 protein. The profile shows about 610,000 distinct CDR3 sequences, about 11% of them singletons. The TCR comes from a human donor who donated a stem cell graft to a child with acute myeloid leukemia. The source material was PBMCs from the stem cell graft donor, sampled from the stem cell graft. The V gene is TRBV6-5, the J gene TRBJ2-5; 7 nucleotides line up with TRBD1. CDR3 bases: TGTGCCAGCAGTACAGGGGACGAGACCCAGTACTTC. It yields the protein CASSTGDETQYF.